This T cell receptor (beta chain) stems from a study of blood T cell repertoires in COVID-19. Germline loops: CDR1 MGHRA, CDR2 YSYEKL. Trimming at V came to 1 base and at J to 2 bases, leaving 8 bases not matched to a gene. The CDR3 is 16 residues long. Cohorts were based on clinical histories the participants reported. Donors of Cohort 3 who recovered were those that had two negative PCRs, clearance, or symptom resolution. In the study's own analysis: For nucleated cells, counts were estimated from reference gene primer amplification. Method: immunoSEQ multiplex PCR; TCRdb's copy keeps in-frame clones and lacks some. V and J calls plus clone size are reproduced from that table; the DNA served to infer D and trimming. This sample has roughly 270,000 clones, with roughly 85% found just once.

This clonotype was sampled from a woman aged 45-65 years who had recovered from COVID-19. The V gene is TRBV4-1, the J gene TRBJ2-7; 7 positions agree with TRBD2. The sequenced sample was PBMCs or T cells enriched from blood (not recorded which). CDR3 protein: CASSQVWTSGTYEQYF. CDR3 in DNA: TGCGCCAGCAGCCAAGTTTGGACCAGCGGGACCTACGAGCAGTACTTC.